This note documents a single TCR beta chain sequence. Its antigen is not known. The Oncomine TCR Beta short-read assay sequenced DNA from cultured CD4+ T cells. MiXCR was run by TCRdb on the PCR reads, yielding one entry per CDR3 protein. The table has approximately 7,700 distinct CDR3 sequences, 60% seen once. The sample is drawn from a study of vaccination and CD4 T cells after COVID-19. Treatment reported: roughly ten-day PBMC culture with coronavirus spike peptide pools or control peptides (ViraFEST assay). The source of this sequence is a human donor who had recovered from COVID-19. Sequenced material: CD4+ T cells from blood, cultured in vitro.

In DNA, the CDR3 is TGCAGTGCTAGACGCCCCGGGACTAGCTACAATGAGCAGTTCTTC. It codes for CSARRPGTSYNEQFF. The V and J genes are TRBV20-1 and TRBJ2-1; TRBD2 aligns across 8 bases. The V segment lost 2 bases and the J segment 3 bases; nucleotides outside the gene matches: 6. Germline values: CDR1 DFQATT, CDR2 SNEGSKA (reference sequence). There are 15 residues in the CDR3.